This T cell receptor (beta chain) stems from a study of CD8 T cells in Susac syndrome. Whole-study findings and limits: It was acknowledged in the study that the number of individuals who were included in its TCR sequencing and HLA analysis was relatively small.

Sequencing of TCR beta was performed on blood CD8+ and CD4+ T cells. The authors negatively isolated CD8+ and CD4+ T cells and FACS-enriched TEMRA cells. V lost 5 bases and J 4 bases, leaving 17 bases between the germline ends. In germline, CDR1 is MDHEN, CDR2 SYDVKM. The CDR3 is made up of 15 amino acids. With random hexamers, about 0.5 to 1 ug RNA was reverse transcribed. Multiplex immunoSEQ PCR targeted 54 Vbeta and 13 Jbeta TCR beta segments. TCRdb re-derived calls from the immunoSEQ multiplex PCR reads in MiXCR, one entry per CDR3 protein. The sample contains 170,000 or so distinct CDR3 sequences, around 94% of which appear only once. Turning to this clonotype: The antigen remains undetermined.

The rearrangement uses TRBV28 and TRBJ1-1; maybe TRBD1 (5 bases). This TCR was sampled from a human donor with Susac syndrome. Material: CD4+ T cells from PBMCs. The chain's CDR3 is CASSLNTGWGTEAFF. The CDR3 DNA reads TGTGCCAGCAGTCTAAATACAGGTTGGGGCACTGAAGCTTTCTTT.